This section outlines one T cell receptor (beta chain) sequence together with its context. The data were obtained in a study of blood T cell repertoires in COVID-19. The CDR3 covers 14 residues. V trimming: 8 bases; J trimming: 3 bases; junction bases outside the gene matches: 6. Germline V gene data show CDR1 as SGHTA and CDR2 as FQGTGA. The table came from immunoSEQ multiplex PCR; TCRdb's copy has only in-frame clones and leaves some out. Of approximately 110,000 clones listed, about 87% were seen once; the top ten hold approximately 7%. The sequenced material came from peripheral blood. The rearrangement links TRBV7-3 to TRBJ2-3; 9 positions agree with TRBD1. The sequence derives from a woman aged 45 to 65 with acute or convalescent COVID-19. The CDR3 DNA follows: TGTGCCAGCGCCGGGACAGGGAATACAGATACGCAGTATTTT. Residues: CASAGTGNTDTQYF.